This is a list of T cell receptor beta chains from one sample in a study of siplizumab effects on memory and regulatory T cells. Using immunoSEQ multiplex PCR, the repertoire was profiled, and TCRdb retains in-frame clones only, with some absent. The sample yields approximately 120,000 clones, roughly nine tenths seen once. Specimen: Tregs sorted from blood. The receptors originated from a human donor in good health. Each CDR3 is given with its conserved first and last residue. A D gene is named only where the DNA matches it firmly. Not every row has a clone size; where given, it reads once, few, many or a size class.

J: TRBJ1-1; V: TRBV12-5; D: -; size: -; CDR3: CASGFLDSTEAFF; DNA: TGTGCTAGTGGTTTCTTGGACAGCACTGAAGCTTTCTTT
J: TRBJ2-6; V: TRBV7-6; D: -; size: -; CDR3: CASSLEAASGANVLTF; DNA: TGTGCCAGCAGCCTGGAAGCGGCCTCTGGGGCCAACGTCCTGACTTTC
J: TRBJ1-1; V: TRBV5-1; D: TRBD1; size: -; CDR3: CASSDRENTEAFF; DNA: TGCGCCAGCAGCGACAGGGAGAACACTGAAGCTTTCTTT
J: TRBJ2-7; V: TRBV9; D: -; size: -; CDR3: CASRGYSSYEQYF; DNA: TGTGCCAGCAGAGGATACAGCTCCTACGAGCAGTACTTC
J: TRBJ1-1; V: TRBV5-4; D: TRBD1; size: -; CDR3: CASSYTGQGHTEAFF; DNA: TGTGCCAGCAGCTACACCGGACAGGGACACACTGAAGCTTTCTTT
J: TRBJ2-1; V: TRBV2; D: -; size: -; CDR3: CASREDTSNEQFF; DNA: TGTGCCAGCAGGGAAGATACTAGCAATGAGCAGTTCTTC
J: TRBJ2-1; V: TRBV7-8; D: -; size: -; CDR3: CASSIPQGTLGEQFF; DNA: TGTGCCAGCAGTATTCCACAGGGAACGTTGGGTGAGCAGTTCTTC
J: TRBJ2-5; V: TRBV6-1; D: -; size: -; CDR3: CASSDLLRRGETQYF; DNA: TGTGCCAGCAGTGACCTCCTGCGGAGGGGTGAGACCCAGTACTTC
J: TRBJ1-2; V: TRBV7-9; D: -; size: -; CDR3: CASSPLTGSGYTF; DNA: TGTGCCAGCAGCCCCCTAACAGGGAGTGGCTACACCTTC
J: TRBJ2-7; V: TRBV2; D: -; size: -; CDR3: CASSGTRASYEQYF; DNA: TGTGCCAGCAGCGGGACAAGAGCCTCCTACGAGCAGTACTTC
J: TRBJ1-2; V: TRBV7-9; D: TRBD1; size: once; CDR3: CASSWGQDYGYTF; DNA: TGTGCCAGCAGCTGGGGACAGGACTATGGCTACACCTTC
J: TRBJ2-5; V: TRBV25-1; D: TRBD1; size: once; CDR3: CASSAGGTETQYF; DNA: TGTGCCAGTTCAGCAGGGGGCACAGAGACCCAGTACTTC
J: TRBJ1-2; V: TRBV19; D: TRBD1; size: -; CDR3: CASSTPTGGARGYTF; DNA: TGTGCCAGTAGTACGCCGACAGGGGGGGCCCGTGGCTACACCTTC
J: TRBJ1-2; V: TRBV15; D: TRBD1; size: -; CDR3: CATSRVQGRDYGYTF; DNA: TGTGCCACCAGCAGAGTACAGGGGAGGGACTATGGCTACACCTTC
J: TRBJ1-5; V: TRBV19; D: TRBD1; size: -; CDR3: CASSILGGVQPQHF; DNA: TGTGCCAGTAGTATCTTAGGGGGCGTACAGCCCCAGCATTTT
J: TRBJ2-2; V: TRBV28; D: -; size: -; CDR3: CASSPHSLRELFF; DNA: TGTGCCAGCAGTCCTCATAGCCTCAGGGAGCTGTTTTTT
J: TRBJ2-5; V: TRBV5-1; D: -; size: once; CDR3: CASSTVQETQYF; DNA: TGCGCCAGCAGCACCGTCCAAGAGACCCAGTACTTC
J: TRBJ2-1; V: TRBV7-3; D: TRBD2; size: -; CDR3: CASSSLGLAGSYNEQFF; DNA: TGTGCCAGCAGCTCCCTCGGACTAGCGGGGTCCTACAATGAGCAGTTCTTC
J: TRBJ2-1; V: TRBV5-1; D: -; size: -; CDR3: CASSLGDYNEQFF; DNA: TGCGCCAGCAGCCTTGGGGACTACAATGAGCAGTTCTTC
J: TRBJ2-7; V: TRBV5-6; D: TRBD1; size: -; CDR3: CASSSQGGSYEQYF; DNA: TGTGCCAGCAGCTCACAGGGGGGAAGCTACGAGCAGTACTTC
J: TRBJ2-7; V: TRBV5-1; D: -; size: -; CDR3: CASSLWAGFYEQYF; DNA: TGCGCCAGCAGCTTGTGGGCCGGCTTCTACGAGCAGTACTTC
J: TRBJ1-1; V: TRBV7-8; D: -; size: -; CDR3: CASSGRGVTEAFF; DNA: TGTGCCAGCAGCGGTCGAGGGGTTACTGAAGCTTTCTTT
J: TRBJ2-1; V: TRBV4-1; D: TRBD2; size: -; CDR3: CASSQVGGSWYNEQFF; DNA: TGCGCCAGCAGCCAAGTGGGCGGGAGTTGGTACAATGAGCAGTTCTTC
J: TRBJ2-3; V: TRBV10-1; D: -; size: once; CDR3: CASSTILGGTDTQYF; DNA: TGCGCCAGCAGTACGATTCTAGGGGGGACAGATACGCAGTATTTT
J: TRBJ2-7; V: TRBV5-4; D: TRBD2; size: -; CDR3: CASSLVSGRAGEQYF; DNA: TGTGCCAGCAGCTTGGTTAGCGGGAGAGCAGGAGAGCAGTACTTC
J: TRBJ2-7; V: TRBV27; D: -; size: -; CDR3: CASRRAGQVYEQYF; DNA: TGTGCCAGCAGACGAGCGGGACAGGTCTACGAGCAGTACTTC